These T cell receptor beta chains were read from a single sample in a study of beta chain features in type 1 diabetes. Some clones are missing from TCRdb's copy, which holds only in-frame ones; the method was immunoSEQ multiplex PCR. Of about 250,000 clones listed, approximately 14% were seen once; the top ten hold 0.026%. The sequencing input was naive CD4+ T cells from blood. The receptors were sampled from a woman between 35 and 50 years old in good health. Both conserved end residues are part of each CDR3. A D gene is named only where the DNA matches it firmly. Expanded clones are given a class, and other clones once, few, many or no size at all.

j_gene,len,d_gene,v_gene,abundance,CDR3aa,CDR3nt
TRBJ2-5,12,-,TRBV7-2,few,CASSFKAGQKYF,TGTGCCAGCAGCTTCAAAGCGGGCCAAAAGTACTTC
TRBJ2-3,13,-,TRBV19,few,CASTPRGTDTQYF,TGTGCCAGTACCCCCCGCGGCACAGATACGCAGTATTTT
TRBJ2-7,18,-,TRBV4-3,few,CASSQDFRGANMDYEQYF,TGCGCCAGCAGCCAAGATTTCAGGGGGGCTAATATGGACTACGAGCAGTACTTC
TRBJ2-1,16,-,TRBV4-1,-,CASSQVAAAVLNEQFF,TGCGCCAGCAGCCAAGTGGCAGCAGCGGTCCTCAATGAGCAGTTCTTC
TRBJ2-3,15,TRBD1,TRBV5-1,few,CASSPGQGIWDTQYF,TGCGCCAGCAGCCCAGGACAGGGGATATGGGATACGCAGTATTTT
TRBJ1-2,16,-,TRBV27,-,CASSQRPLEAAGGYTF,TGTGCCAGCAGCCAACGTCCCCTGGAGGCGGCGGGTGGCTACACCTTC
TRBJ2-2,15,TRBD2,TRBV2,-,CASSSTAGGIGELFF,TGTGCCAGCAGTTCCACCGCGGGGGGAATCGGGGAGCTGTTTTTT
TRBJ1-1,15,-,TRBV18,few,CASSPGVTAYTEAFF,TGTGCCAGCTCACCCGGAGTTACGGCTTACACTGAAGCTTTCTTT
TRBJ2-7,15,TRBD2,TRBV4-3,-,CASSQTLAGVYEQYF,TGCGCCAGCAGCCAAACCTTAGCGGGGGTTTACGAGCAGTACTTC
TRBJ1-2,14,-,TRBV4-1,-,CASSQETNNYGYTF,TGCGCCAGCAGCCAAGAAACAAATAACTATGGCTACACCTTC
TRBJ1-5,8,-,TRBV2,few,CASRAKHF,TGTGCCAGCAGGGCCAAGCATTTT
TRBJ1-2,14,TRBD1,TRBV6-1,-,CASSAGQTNYGYTF,TGTGCCAGCAGTGCGGGACAGACCAACTATGGCTACACCTTC
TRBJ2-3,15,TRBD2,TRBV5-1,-,CASSLGLAGTDTQYF,TGCGCCAGCAGCTTGGGACTAGCGGGTACAGATACGCAGTATTTT
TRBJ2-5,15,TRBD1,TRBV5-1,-,CASSRGQGKGETQYF,TGCGCCAGCAGCCGGGGACAGGGGAAGGGAGAGACCCAGTACTTC
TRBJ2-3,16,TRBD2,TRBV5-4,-,CASSAMTSGGLDTQYF,TGTGCCAGCAGCGCTATGACTAGCGGGGGCTTGGATACGCAGTATTTT
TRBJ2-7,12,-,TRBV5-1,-,CASSLGAGEQYF,TGCGCCAGCAGCTTGGGGGCAGGGGAGCAGTACTTC
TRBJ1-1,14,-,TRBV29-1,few,CSAHQVLSYTEAFF,TGCAGCGCTCACCAGGTGTTGTCCTACACTGAAGCTTTCTTT
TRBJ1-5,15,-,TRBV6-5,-,CASKTTGHSNQPQHF,TGTGCCAGCAAGACGACAGGACATAGCAATCAGCCCCAGCATTTT
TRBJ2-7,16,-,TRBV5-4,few,CASSLGAGEGSYEQYF,TGTGCCAGCAGCCTGGGGGCTGGGGAGGGTTCCTACGAGCAGTACTTC
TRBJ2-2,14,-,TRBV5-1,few,CASRSTADTGELFF,TGCGCCAGCAGGTCGACGGCGGACACCGGGGAGCTGTTTTTT
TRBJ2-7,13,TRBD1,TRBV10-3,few,CAIRDRGGYEQYF,TGTGCCATCAGGGACAGGGGCGGCTACGAGCAGTACTTC
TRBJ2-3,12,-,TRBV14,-,CASSQDGITQYF,TGTGCCAGCAGCCAAGACGGGATTACGCAGTATTTT
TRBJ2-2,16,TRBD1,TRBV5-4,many,CASSFPRQGHTGELFF,TGTGCCAGCAGCTTCCCTAGACAGGGCCACACCGGGGAGCTGTTTTTT
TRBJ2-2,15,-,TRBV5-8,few,CASSLDSIRVGELFF,TGTGCCAGCAGCTTGGATTCAATCAGGGTTGGGGAGCTGTTTTTT
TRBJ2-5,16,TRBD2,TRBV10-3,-,CAISESTRGGQETQYF,TGTGCCATCAGTGAGTCGACTCGGGGGGGCCAAGAGACCCAGTACTTC
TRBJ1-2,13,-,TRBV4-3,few,CASSQSNGGGYTF,TGCGCCAGCAGCCAATCCAACGGAGGTGGCTACACCTTC
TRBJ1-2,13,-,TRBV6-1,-,CASSTWGDDGYTF,TGTGCCAGCAGTACCTGGGGGGATGATGGCTACACCTTC
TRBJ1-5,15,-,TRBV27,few,CASSFDSYSNQPQHF,TGTGCCAGCAGCTTCGACAGTTATAGCAATCAGCCCCAGCATTTT
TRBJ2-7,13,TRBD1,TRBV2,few,CASGKGQLYEQYF,TGTGCCAGCGGAAAGGGACAGCTCTACGAGCAGTACTTC
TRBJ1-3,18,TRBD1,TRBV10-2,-,CASSRVGDRALSGNTIYF,TGCGCCAGCAGCCGCGTCGGGGACAGGGCCCTCTCTGGAAACACCATATATTTT
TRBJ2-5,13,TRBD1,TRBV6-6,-,CASSPDRGETQYF,TGTGCCAGCAGCCCGGACAGGGGCGAGACCCAGTACTTC
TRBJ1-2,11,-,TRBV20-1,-,CSAAVRGGYTF,TGCAGTGCTGCCGTCCGGGGGGGCTACACCTTC
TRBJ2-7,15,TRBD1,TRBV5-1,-,CASSLTVGTDYEQYF,TGCGCCAGCAGCCTGACGGTGGGGACAGACTACGAGCAGTACTTC
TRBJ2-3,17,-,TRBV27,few,CASTSGRFARTTDTQYF,TGTGCCAGCACTTCCGGCCGGTTTGCTAGGACAACAGATACGCAGTATTTT
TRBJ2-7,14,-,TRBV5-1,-,CASSLTEDSYEQYF,TGCGCCAGCAGCTTGACGGAGGACTCCTACGAGCAGTACTTC